The entry below gives a single T cell receptor (beta chain) sequence along with its context. Its antigen is still unknown. One end of the junction varies from germline; a read error may be responsible. Every donor in the study was a healthy Caucasian. The twin cohort comprised three pairs of female monozygotic twins, all aged roughly 18 to 30 years. Positive isolation kits from Invitrogen were used to isolate CD4+ and CD8+ T cell populations. This entry is derived from a study of identical twins listed by TCRdb under 2016. With regard to the full study: To test whether fetal clonotypes persist, the study used deep sequencing on TCR alpha and beta repertoires from monozygotic twins, unrelated adults of various ages, and cord blood. To rule out contamination, the twin experiments were replicated at different times with different library preparation protocols.

Findings and caveats that apply to the study as a whole: Compared with coincidental sharing between unrelated individuals, an excess of low generation-probability sequences was observed among out-of-frame TCR alpha sequences shared between twins. Invariant T cells such as MAIT and iNKT could partly confound zero-insertion analyses, although diverse VJ usage argued against such confounding for most clonotypes. Because the same donors could not be followed over many years, conclusions were based on cross-sectional statistical analysis. Excess twin sharing in beta out-of-frame sequences was weaker because fewer shared sequences lowered the signal-to-noise ratio. Fewer insertions were carried by abundant cord blood beta clonotypes; a weaker similar trend was observed in young adult naive repertoires, while no such trend was observed in memory repertoires. In monozygotic twins, recombination models systematically underestimated out-of-frame TCR alpha sharing, but the models matched the sharing seen between unrelated individuals.

Sequences DFQATT (CDR1) and SNEGSKA (CDR2) are obtained from the germline V gene (reference sequence). The CDR3, from cysteine to phenylalanine, totals 9 residues. The kept DNA is CDR3 alone, 27 bases in frame from the first base. The method was 5' RACE. Sequencing was performed on an Illumina HiSeq 2000. A universal primer binding site was added through template switching, and the final cDNA carried a unique molecular identifier so that TCR cDNA molecules could be counted accurately. First-strand cDNA for TCR alpha and beta chains was synthesized from specific primers in the conserved constant-segment region. To control for contamination, every cDNA library carried two barcodes: a SMART-Mk sample barcode plus Illumina barcodes. TruSeq adapter sequences and Illumina sample barcodes were added in two successive PCR steps. The TCR alpha and beta cDNA libraries were sequenced on the Illumina HiSeq platform using custom primers. In the authors' own workflow: MiGEC processed the raw reads to extract unique molecular identifiers, while MiXCR was used to determine the CDR3 positions. For each individual, recombination models were inferred using an EM algorithm with the repgenHMM and IGoR tools. Shared clonotype analysis was performed with the tcR package in R, normalizing sharing by the product of cloneset sizes. To study raw recombination without the effects of thymic and clonal selection, out-of-frame nonproductive sequences were analyzed. TCRdb took the public reads, trimmed them with fastp at Q25, ran MiXCR for clone calling and kept in-frame beta chains. Each CDR3 protein gets just one entry, which takes the most common genes and DNA from the rows behind it. TCRdb, rather than the study authors, made the V and J calls. This sample comprises some 500,000 distinct CDR3 sequences, 11% to 15% of them detected only once. The ten biggest clones cover over 0.5% of the sample.

The same sample was also studied in work on yellow fever vaccine responses in identical twins. The second investigation adds: According to the authors, in identical twins the way T cells responded to vaccination appeared partly convergent and partly personalized. The study precisely tracked vaccine-responding T cell clones in identical twins.

The sequencing input was CD4+ T cells sorted from blood. Recombination joined TRBV20-1 with TRBJ2-7; 6 matching bases give a weak D call of TRBD2. The TCR was taken from a woman aged 18-30 years in good health. The DNA sequence reads TGCAGTGCTAGGGGGGGATATGACTTC. Its protein product is CSARGGYDF.